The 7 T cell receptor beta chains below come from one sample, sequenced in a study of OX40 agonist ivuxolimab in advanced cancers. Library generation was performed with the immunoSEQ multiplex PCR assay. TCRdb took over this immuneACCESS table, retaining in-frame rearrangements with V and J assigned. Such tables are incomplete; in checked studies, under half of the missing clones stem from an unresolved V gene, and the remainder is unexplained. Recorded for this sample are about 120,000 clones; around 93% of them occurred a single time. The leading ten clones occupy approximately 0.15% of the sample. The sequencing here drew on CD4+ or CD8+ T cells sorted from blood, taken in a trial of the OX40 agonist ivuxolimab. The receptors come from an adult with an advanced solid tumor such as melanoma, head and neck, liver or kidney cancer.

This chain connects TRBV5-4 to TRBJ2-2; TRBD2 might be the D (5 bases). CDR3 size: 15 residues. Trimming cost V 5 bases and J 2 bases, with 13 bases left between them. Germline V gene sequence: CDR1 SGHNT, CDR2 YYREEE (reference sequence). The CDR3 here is CASRFSVSNTGELFF. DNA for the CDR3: TGTGCCAGCAGGTTTAGCGTGTCAAACACCGGGGAGCTGTTTTTT.

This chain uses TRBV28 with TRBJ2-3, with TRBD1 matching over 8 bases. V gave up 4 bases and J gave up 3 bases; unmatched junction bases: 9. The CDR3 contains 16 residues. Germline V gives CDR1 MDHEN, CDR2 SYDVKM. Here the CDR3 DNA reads TGTGCCAGCAGTTCCGACAGGACAGGGTTGACAGATACGCAGTATTTT. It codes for CASSSDRTGLTDTQYF.

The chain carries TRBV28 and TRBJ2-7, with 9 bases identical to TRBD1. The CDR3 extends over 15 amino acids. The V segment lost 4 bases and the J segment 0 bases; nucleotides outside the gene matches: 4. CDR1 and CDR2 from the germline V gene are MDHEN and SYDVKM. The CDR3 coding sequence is TGTGCCAGCAGTTCCCGGGACAGGGTCTCCTACGAGCAGTACTTC. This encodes CASSSRDRVSYEQYF.

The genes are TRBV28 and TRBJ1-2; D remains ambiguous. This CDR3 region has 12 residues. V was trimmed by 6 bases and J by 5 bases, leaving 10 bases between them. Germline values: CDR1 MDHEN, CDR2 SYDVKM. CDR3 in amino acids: CASRTGLYGYTF. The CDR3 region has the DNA TGTGCCAGCAGAACCGGATTATATGGCTACACCTTC.

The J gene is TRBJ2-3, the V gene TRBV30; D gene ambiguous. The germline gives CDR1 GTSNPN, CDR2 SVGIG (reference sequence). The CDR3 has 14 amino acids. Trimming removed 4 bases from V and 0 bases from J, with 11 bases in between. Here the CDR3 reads CAWNFKTSTDTQYF. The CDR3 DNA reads TGTGCCTGGAATTTCAAGACTAGCACAGATACGCAGTATTTT.

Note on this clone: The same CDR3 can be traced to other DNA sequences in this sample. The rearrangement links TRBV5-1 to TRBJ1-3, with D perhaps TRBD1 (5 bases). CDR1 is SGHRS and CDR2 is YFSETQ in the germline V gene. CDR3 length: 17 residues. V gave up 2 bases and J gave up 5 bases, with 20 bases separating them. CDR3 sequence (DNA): TGCGCCAGCAGCTTCACCTCGGAGACAGTTACTAGAAACACCATATATTTT. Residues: CASSFTSETVTRNTIYF.

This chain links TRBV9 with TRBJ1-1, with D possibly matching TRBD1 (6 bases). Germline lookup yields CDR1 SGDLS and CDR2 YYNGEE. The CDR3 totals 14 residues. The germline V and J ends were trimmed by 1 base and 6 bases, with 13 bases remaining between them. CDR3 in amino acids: CASSVFLGGPEAFF. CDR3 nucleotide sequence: TGTGCCAGCAGCGTATTTTTGGGGGGCCCTGAAGCTTTCTTT.